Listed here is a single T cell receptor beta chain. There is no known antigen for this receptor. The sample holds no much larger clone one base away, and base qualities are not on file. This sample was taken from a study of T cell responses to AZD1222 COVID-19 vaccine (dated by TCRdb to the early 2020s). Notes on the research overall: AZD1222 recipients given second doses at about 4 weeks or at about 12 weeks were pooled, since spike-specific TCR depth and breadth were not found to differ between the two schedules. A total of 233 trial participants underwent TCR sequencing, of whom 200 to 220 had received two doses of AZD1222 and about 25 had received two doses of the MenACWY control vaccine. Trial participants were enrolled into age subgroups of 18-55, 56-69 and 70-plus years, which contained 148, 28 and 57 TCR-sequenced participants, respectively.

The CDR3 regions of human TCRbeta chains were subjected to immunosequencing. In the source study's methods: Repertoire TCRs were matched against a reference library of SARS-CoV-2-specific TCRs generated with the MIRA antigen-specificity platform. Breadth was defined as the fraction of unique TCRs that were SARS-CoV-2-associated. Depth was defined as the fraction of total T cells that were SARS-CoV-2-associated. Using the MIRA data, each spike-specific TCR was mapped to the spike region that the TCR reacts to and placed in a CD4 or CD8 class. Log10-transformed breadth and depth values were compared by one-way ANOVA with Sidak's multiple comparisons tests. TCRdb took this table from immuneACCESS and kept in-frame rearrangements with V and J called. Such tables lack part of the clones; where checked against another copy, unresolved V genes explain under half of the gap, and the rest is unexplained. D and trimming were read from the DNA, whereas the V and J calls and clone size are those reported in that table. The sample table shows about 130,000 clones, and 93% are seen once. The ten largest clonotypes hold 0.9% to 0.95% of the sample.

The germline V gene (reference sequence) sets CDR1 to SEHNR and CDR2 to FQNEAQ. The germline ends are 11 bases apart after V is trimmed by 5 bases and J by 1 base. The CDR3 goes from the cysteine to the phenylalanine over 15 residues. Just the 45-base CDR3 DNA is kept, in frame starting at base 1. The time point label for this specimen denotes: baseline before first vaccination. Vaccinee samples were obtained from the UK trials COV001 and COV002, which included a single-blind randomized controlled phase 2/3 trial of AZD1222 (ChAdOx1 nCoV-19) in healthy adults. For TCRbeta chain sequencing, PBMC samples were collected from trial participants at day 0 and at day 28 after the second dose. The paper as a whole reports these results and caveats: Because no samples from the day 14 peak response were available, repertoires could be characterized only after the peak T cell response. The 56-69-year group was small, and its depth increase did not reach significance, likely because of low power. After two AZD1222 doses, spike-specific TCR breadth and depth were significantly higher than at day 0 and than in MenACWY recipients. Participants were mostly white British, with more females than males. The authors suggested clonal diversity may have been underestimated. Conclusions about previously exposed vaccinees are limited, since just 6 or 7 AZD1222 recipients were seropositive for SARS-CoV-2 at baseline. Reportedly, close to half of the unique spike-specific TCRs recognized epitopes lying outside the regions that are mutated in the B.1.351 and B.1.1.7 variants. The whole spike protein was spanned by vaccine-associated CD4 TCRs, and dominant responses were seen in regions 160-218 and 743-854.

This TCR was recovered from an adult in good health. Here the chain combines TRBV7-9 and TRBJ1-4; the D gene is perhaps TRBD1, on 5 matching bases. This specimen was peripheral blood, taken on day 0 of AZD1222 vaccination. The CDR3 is CASSRAGGTNEKLFF. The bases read TGTGCCAGCAGCCGAGCCGGGGGAACTAATGAAAAACTGTTTTTT.